The clone carrying this T cell receptor beta chain was detected only a few times. Its antigen is undetermined. Both previously described methods and listed TCR primers were employed to make bulk TCR libraries. TCRdb re-derived calls from the PCR reads in MiXCR, one entry per CDR3 protein. The sample includes 460,000 or so distinct CDR3 sequences, about 25% seen only once; the top ten take under 0.8%. The sorting of naive CD8 T cells used the CD8+CD4-CCR7+CD45RA+ phenotype. CDR1 and CDR2 (germline): SQVTM, ANQGSEA. The CDR3 is 12 residues long. Trimming left V 6 bases short and J 4 bases short, with 10 bases between. The data originate from a study of molecular identifiers for immune sequencing clone quantification. Study details: Sequencing covered four of five parts into which replicate RNA from approximately 22,000 or 94,000 naive CD8 cells was split. Study-level results: In a background of over 750,000 naive cells, spiked Jurkat TCR RNA from one cell was reportedly detectable.

This TCR was sampled from a human donor in good health. Some libraries in this study had Jurkat cell RNA spiked in. The specimen was naive CD8+ T cells from blood, with Jurkat cell RNA spiked in. As for subset: FACS-sorted CD8+CD4-CCR7+CD45RA+ naive T cells. V is TRBV29-1 and J is TRBJ2-1, with D perhaps TRBD2 (7 bases). Here the CDR3 DNA reads TGCAGCGTAGAGGGGGGGTACAATGAGCAGTTCTTC. This encodes CSVEGGYNEQFF.